The clone carrying this T cell receptor (beta chain) was seen repeatedly, ten times or more. Its antigen remains unknown. The data belong to a study of CD8 T cells in ankylosing spondylitis. Trimming removed 4 bases from V and 2 bases from J, with 12 bases in between. Germline V CDR1 and CDR2: SGHRS, YFSETQ. The CDR3 covers 14 residues. As the method for making TCR beta libraries, quantitative 5'-RACE with molecular barcodes was used. MiXCR was run by TCRdb on the 5' RACE reads, yielding one entry per CDR3 protein. The repertoire consists of fewer than 550,000 distinct CDR3 sequences, with approximately 5.3% occurring once and the leading ten covering around 3.5%. Whole-study results and caveats: The clones that were linked to disease were reported to be significantly enriched in matched synovial fluid samples from ankylosing spondylitis patients. Characteristic, it appeared, of ankylosing spondylitis blood was a TCR beta motif of eight highly homologous variants. In the blood and synovial fluid of reactive arthritis, some motif variants had been previously reported. Disease-linked clones were found to be CD8+ and relatively rare in peripheral blood.

This TCR derives from a male donor with ankylosing spondylitis. Sequencing was done on a sample of blood, either unsorted or a sorted T cell fraction (not recorded which). The V gene is TRBV5-1, the J gene TRBJ1-2; D gene unclear. In nucleotides, the CDR3 is TGCGCCAGCAGCCTTACCCGACTGAACTATGGCTACACCTTC. Its protein product is CASSLTRLNYGYTF. The full variable domain, rest sourced from reference TRBV5-1 and TRBJ1-2, is KAGVTQTPRYLIKTRGQQVTLSCSPISGHRSVSWYQQTPGQGLQFLFEYFSETQRNKGNFPGRFSGRQFSNSRSEMNVSTLELGDSALYLCASSLTRLNYGYTFGSGTRLTVV.